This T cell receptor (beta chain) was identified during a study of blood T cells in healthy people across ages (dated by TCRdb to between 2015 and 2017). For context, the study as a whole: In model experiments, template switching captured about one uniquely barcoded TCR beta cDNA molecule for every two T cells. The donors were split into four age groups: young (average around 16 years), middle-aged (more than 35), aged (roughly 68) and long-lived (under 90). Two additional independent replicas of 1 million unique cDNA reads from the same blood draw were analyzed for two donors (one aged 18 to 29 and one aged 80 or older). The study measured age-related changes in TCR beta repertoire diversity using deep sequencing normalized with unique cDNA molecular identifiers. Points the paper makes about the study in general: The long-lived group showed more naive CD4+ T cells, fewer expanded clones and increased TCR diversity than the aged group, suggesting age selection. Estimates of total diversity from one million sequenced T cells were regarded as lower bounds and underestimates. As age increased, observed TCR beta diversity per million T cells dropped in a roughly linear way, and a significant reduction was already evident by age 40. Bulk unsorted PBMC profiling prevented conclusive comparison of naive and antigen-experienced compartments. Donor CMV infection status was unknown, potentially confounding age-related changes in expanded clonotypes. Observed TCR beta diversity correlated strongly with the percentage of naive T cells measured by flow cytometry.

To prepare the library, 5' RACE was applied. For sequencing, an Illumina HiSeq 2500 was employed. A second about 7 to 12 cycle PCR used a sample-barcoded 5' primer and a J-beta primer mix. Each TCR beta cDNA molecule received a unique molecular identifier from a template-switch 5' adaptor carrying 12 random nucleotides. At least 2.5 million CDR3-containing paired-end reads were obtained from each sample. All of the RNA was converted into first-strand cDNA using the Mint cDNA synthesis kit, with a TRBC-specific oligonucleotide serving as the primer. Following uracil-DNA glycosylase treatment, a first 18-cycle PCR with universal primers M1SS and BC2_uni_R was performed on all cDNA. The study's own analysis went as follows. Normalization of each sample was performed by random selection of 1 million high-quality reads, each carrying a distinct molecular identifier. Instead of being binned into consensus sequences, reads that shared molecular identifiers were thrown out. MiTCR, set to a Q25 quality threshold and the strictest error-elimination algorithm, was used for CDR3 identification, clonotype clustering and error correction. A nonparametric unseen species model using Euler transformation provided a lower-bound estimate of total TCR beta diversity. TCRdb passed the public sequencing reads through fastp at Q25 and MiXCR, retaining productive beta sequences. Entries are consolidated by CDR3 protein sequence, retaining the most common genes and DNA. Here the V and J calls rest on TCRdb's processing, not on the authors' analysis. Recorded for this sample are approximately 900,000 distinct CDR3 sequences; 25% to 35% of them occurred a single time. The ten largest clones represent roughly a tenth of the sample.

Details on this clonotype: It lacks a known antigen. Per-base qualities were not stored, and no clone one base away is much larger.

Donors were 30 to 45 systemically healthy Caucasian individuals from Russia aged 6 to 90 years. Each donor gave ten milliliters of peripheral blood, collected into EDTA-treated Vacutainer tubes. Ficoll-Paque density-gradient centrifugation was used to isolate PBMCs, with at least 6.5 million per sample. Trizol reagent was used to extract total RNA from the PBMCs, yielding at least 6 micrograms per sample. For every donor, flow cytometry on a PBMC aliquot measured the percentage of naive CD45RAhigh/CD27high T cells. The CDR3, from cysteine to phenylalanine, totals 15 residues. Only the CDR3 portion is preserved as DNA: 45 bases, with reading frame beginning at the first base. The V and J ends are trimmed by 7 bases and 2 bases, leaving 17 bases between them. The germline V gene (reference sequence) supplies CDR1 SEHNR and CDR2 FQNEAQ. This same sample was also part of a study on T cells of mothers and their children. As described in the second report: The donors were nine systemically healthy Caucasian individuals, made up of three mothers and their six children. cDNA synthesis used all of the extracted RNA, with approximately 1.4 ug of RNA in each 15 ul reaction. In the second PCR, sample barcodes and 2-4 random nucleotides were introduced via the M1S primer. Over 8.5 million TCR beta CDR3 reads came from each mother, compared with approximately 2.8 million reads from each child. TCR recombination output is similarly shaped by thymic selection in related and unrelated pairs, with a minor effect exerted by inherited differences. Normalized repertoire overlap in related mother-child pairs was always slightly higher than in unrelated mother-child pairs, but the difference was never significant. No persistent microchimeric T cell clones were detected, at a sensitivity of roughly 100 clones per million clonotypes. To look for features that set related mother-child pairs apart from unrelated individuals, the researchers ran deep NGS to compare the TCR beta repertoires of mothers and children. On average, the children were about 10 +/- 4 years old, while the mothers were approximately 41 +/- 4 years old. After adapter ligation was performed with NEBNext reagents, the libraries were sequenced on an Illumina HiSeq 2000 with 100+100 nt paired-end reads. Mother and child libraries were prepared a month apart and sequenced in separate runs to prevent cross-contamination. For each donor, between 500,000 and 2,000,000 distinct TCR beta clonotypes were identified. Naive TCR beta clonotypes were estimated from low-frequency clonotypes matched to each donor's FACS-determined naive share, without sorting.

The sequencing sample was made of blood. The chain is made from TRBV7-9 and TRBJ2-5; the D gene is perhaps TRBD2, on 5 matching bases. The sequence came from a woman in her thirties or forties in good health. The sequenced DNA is TGTGCCAGCAACCGACTGTCCGGGGTACAAGAGACCCAGTACTTC. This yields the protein CASNRLSGVQETQYF. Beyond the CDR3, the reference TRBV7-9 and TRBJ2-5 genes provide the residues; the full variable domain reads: DTGVSQNPRHKITKRGQNVTFRCDPISEHNRLYWYRQTLGQGPEFLTYFQNEAQLEKSRLLSDRFSAERPKGSFSTLEIQRTEQGDSAMYLCASNRLSGVQETQYFGPGTRLLVL.